The 15 T cell receptor beta chains presented below share a single source sample, sequenced in a study of identical twins. TCRdb processed the 5' RACE reads anew with MiXCR; each CDR3 protein has one entry. The data hold about 250,000 distinct CDR3 sequences, with around 15% observed a single time. What was sequenced was memory (CD45RO+) T cells sorted from blood. The receptors stem from a woman younger than 30 in good health.

This chain uses TRBV7-3 with TRBJ2-1; D not resolved. CDR1 and CDR2 from the germline V gene are SGHTA and FQGTGA. The CDR3 runs 13 residues. Trimming took 0 bases from V and 7 from J, leaving 7 bases between them. CDR3 amino acids: CASSLTGQNEQFF. CDR3 bases: TGTGCCAGCAGCTTAACCGGGCAGAATGAGCAGTTCTTC.

This clonotype was detected a few times. The chain is built from TRBV20-1 and TRBJ2-5; D perhaps matches TRBD1 (6 bases). CDR1 is DFQATT, CDR2 SNEGSKA, per germline (reference sequence). The length of the CDR3 is 13 residues. The V end lost 5 bases, the J end lost 2 bases, and 12 bases lay between the germline ends. The CDR3 region is CSAVMDRQETQYF. The DNA of the CDR3 is TGCAGTGCTGTAATGGACAGACAAGAGACCCAGTACTTC.

The table lists this clonotype with many counts. V usage is TRBV6-2 or TRBV6-3 and J usage is TRBJ1-2, with TRBD1 as a possible D gene (6 bases). There are 13 residues in the CDR3. Trimming took off 5 bases at V and 3 bases at J, with 10 bases between the two ends. CDR1 is MNHEY, CDR2 SVGEGT, per germline. The CDR3 is CASSRQDHYGYTF. CDR3 DNA sequence: TGTGCCAGCAGTCGACAGGACCACTATGGCTACACCTTC.

J is TRBJ1-5 and V is TRBV12-3 or TRBV12-4, with a tentative D call TRBD1 (6 bases). V lost 1 base and J lost 4, with 11 bases in between. The CDR3 runs 15 residues. The CDR3 loop reads CASSLGGARNQPQHF. DNA for the CDR3: TGTGCCAGCAGTTTAGGGGGGGCGCGTAATCAGCCCCAGCATTTT.

This clonotype has a count of ten or more. This chain links TRBV7-2 with TRBJ2-5; 15 positions agree with TRBD2. V gave up 3 bases and J gave up 6 bases; unmatched junction bases: 5. The CDR3 is made up of 16 amino acids. Germline V gene data show CDR1 as SGHTA and CDR2 as FQGNSA. CDR3 loop: CASSFGLAGGPKTQYF. The CDR3 DNA sequence: TGTGCCAGCAGCTTCGGACTAGCGGGAGGGCCCAAGACCCAGTACTTC. Full variable domain (outside the CDR3, taken from reference TRBV7-2 and TRBJ2-5): GAGVSQSPSNKVTEKGKDVELRCDPISGHTALYWYRQSLGQGLEFLIYFQGNSAPDKSGLPSDRFSAERTGGSVSTLTIQRTQQEDSAVYLCASSFGLAGGPKTQYFGPGTRLLVL.

This clonotype was detected a few times. The V gene is TRBV6-6, the J gene TRBJ1-2, with D hard to call. This CDR3 is 11 amino acids long. V lost 10 bases and J 0 bases, leaving 6 bases between the germline ends. Looked up from germline, CDR1 is MNHNY and CDR2 is SVGAGI (reference sequence). Written as DNA, the CDR3 is TGTGCCACCAGAGCTAACTATGGCTACACCTTC. Its translation: CATRANYGYTF.

This clonotype was picked up a small number of times. The chain is built from TRBV5-6 and TRBJ1-2; D is unclear. Germline V lookup: CDR1 SGHDT, CDR2 YYEEEE. This CDR3 region has 15 residues. V lost 1 base to trimming and J lost 8 bases, with 18 bases between them. The CDR3 here is CASSLRSSPLSGYTF. CDR3 DNA: TGTGCCAGCAGCTTGCGGTCCTCGCCTTTGTCAGGCTACACCTTC.

This clonotype has more than one count but fewer than ten. The chain recombines TRBV10-3 with TRBJ1-1, with TRBD1 as a possible D gene (5 bases). The CDR3 sequence is 11 residues long. The V end lost 8 bases, the J end lost 1 base, and 5 bases lay between the germline ends. Germline V lookup: CDR1 ENHRY, CDR2 SYGVKD. Here the CDR3 reads CAIGQNTEAFF. CDR3 sequence (DNA): TGTGCCATCGGACAGAACACTGAAGCTTTCTTT.

A few counts support this clonotype. V is TRBV20-1 and J is TRBJ2-7; TRBD2 agrees at 7 bases. The CDR3 runs 14 residues. Germline values: CDR1 DFQATT, CDR2 SNEGSKA (reference sequence). V lost 0 bases, J lost 5 bases, and 7 bases stayed unmatched. CDR3 sequence reads: CSARDGGRANEQYF. CDR3 bases: TGCAGTGCTAGAGATGGGGGGAGGGCCAACGAGCAGTACTTC.

The chain links TRBV7-9 to TRBJ1-2; D is perhaps TRBD1 (5 bases). The CDR3 is made up of 13 amino acids. Trimming stripped 11 bases from V and 4 bases from J, with 17 bases between. Germline V CDR1 and CDR2: SEHNR, FQNEAQ (reference sequence). This CDR3 is CAVLEEGFYGYTF. DNA for the CDR3: TGTGCCGTCCTGGAGGAGGGGTTCTATGGCTACACCTTC.

The CDR3 nucleotides are TGTGCCAGCAGCTTAGTGGCCCTTAACACTGAAGCTTTCTTT. Its protein product is CASSLVALNTEAFF. The chain combines TRBV7-2 with TRBJ1-1; D remains ambiguous. Per germline, CDR1 SGHTA and CDR2 FQGNSA. Trimming shortened V by 1 base and J by 2 bases, and 8 bases separated the two germline ends. The CDR3 consists of 14 residues.

The chain combines TRBV11-2 with TRBJ1-2; D uncertain. V lost 2 bases, J lost 2 bases, and 15 bases lay in between. Germline loops: CDR1 SGHAT, CDR2 FQNNGV. The CDR3 totals 16 residues. CDR3 amino acids: CASSLSDVIFNYGYTF. DNA of the CDR3: TGTGCCAGCAGCTTAAGTGACGTCATCTTCAACTATGGCTACACCTTC.

The table lists this clonotype with a few counts. Here the CDR3 reads CASSLNTQAFGAFF. CDR3 DNA: TGTGCCAGCAGTTTAAATACCCAGGCTTTTGGAGCTTTCTTT. This sequence joins TRBV12-3 or TRBV12-4 and TRBJ1-1; D is unresolved. The CDR3 runs to 14 residues. Trimming pared 2 bases from V and 10 bases from J, leaving 17 bases between.

V and J are TRBV30 and TRBJ2-2; D unresolved. Trimming pared 8 bases from V and 5 bases from J, leaving 21 bases between. Germline CDR1 is GTSNPN and CDR2 is SVGIG (reference sequence). This CDR3 is built from 15 residues. In nucleotides, the CDR3 is TGTGCCCAAAAAGGTCGTGGCAGTGGTACCGGGGAGCTGTTTTTT. Encoded protein: CAQKGRGSGTGELFF.

This clonotype was counted between two and nine times. The rearrangement uses TRBV15 and TRBJ2-7; 8 bases agree with TRBD1. Germline V gene lookup returns CDR1 LNHNV and CDR2 YYDKDF (reference sequence). Trimming at V came to 3 bases and at J to 1 base, leaving 2 bases not matched to a gene. The CDR3 runs 14 residues. This chain's CDR3 is CATSRDRASYEQYF. Here the CDR3 DNA reads TGTGCCACCAGCAGGGACAGGGCATCCTACGAGCAGTACTTC. The variable domain in full, completed from reference TRBV15 and TRBJ2-7, reads DAMVIQNPRYQVTQFGKPVTLSCSQTLNHNVMYWYQQKSSQAPKLLFHYYDKDFNNEADTPDNFQSRRPNTSFCFLDIRSPGLGDTAMYLCATSRDRASYEQYFGPGTRLTVT.